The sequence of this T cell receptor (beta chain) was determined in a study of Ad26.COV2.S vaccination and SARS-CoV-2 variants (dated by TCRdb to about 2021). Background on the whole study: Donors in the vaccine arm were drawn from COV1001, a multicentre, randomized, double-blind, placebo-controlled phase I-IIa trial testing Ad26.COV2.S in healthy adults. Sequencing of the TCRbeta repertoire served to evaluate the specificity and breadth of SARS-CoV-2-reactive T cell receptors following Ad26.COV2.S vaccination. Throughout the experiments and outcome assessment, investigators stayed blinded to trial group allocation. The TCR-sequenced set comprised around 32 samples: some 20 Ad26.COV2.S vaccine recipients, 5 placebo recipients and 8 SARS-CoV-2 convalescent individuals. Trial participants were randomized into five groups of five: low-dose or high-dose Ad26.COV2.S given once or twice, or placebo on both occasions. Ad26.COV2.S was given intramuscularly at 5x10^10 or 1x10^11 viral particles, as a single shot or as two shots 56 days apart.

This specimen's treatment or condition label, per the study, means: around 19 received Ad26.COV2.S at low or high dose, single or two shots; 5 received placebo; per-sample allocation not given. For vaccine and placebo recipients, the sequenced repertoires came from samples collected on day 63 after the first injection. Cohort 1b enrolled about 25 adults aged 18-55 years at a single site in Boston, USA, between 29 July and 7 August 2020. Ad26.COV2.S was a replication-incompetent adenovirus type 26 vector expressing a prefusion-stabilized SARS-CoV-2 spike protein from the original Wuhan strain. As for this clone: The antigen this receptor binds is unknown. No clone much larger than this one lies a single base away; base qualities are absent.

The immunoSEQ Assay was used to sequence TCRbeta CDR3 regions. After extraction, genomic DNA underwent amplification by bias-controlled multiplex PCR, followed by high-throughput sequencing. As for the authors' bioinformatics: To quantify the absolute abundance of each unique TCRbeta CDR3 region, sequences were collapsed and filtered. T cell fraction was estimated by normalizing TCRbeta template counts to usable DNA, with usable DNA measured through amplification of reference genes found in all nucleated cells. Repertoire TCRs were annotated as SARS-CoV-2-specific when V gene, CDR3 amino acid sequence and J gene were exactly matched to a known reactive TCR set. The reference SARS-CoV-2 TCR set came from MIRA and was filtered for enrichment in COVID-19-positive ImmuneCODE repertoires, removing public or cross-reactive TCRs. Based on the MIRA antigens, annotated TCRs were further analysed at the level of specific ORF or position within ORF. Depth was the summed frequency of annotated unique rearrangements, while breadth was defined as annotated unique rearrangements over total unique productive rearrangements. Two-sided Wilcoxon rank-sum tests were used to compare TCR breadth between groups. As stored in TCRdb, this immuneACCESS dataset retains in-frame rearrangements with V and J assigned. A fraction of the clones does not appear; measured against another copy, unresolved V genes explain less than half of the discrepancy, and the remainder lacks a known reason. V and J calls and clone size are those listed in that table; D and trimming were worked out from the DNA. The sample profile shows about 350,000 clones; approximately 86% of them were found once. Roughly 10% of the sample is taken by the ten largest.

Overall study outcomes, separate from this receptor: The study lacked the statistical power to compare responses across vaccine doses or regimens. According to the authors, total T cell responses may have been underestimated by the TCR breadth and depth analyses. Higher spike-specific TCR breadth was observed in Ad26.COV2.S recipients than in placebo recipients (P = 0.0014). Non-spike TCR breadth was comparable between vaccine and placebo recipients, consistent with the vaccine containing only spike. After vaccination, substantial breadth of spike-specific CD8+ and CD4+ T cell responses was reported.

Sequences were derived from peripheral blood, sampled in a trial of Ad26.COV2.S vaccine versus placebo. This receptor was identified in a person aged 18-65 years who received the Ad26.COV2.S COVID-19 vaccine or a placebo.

The CDR3 sequence is CASSLGGTPDTQYF. The nucleotide sequence is given as TGCGCCAGCAGCTTGGGTGGGACCCCAGATACGCAGTATTTT. The V and J genes are TRBV5-1 and TRBJ2-3, with the D call perhaps TRBD1 or TRBD2, as 5 bases match in each case. The CDR3, from cysteine to phenylalanine, totals 14 residues. The read is trimmed to its CDR3 DNA, 42 bases read in frame from base 1. CDR1 and CDR2 are read off the germline V gene as SGHRS and YFSETQ. The V end loses 0 bases and the J end loses 4 bases, and a stretch of 9 bases separates them.